Following are 3 T cell receptor beta chains from one sample sequenced in a study of cytomegalovirus exposure and HLA in healthy donors. Researchers ran the PCR with 60 Vbeta and 13 Jbeta primers. Using immunoSEQ multiplex PCR, the repertoire was profiled, and TCRdb retains in-frame clones only, with some absent. The sample shows 100,000 or so clones, about 83% of them seen only once. The specimen was PBMCs. The receptors here all came from a young man in good health and CMV-seronegative.

This clone occurred once. The V and J genes are TRBV7-3 and TRBJ2-7; 7 bases are a match to TRBD1. This CDR3 has 14 residues. V gave up 8 bases and J gave up 7 bases; unmatched junction bases: 14. Germline-derived CDR1 and CDR2 are SGHTA and FQGTGA. The CDR3 reads CASGRDSPPWEQYF. For the CDR3, the DNA is TGTGCCAGCGGCAGGGACAGCCCCCCTTGGGAGCAGTACTTC.

The chain has TRBV4-3 and TRBJ2-1, with 10 positions matching TRBD2. Germline V gives CDR1 LGHNA, CDR2 YSLEER. CDR3 length: 18 amino acids. Germline trimming cut 0 bases from V and 7 bases from J; bases unmatched to any gene: 12. The CDR3 bases are TGCGCCAGCAGCCAAGAAATAACTAGCGGGGTGGGCGGGAATGAGCAGTTCTTC. It specifies CASSQEITSGVGGNEQFF.

The rearrangement uses TRBV5-1 and TRBJ2-3; D may be TRBD2 (6 bases). V gave up 4 bases and J gave up 0 bases, with 21 bases separating them. Germline loops: CDR1 SGHRS, CDR2 YFSETQ. The CDR3 length is 18 residues. Here the CDR3 reads CASSPTIEKDYSTDTQYF. The CDR3 DNA follows: TGCGCCAGCAGCCCGACAATCGAAAAGGACTACAGCACAGATACGCAGTATTTT.